Shown below are 7 T cell receptor beta chains from a single sample sequenced in a study of T cell changes during pregnancy in multiple sclerosis (dated by TCRdb to the late 2010s). Library prep was done by the immunoSEQ multiplex PCR assay. TCRdb took this table from immuneACCESS and kept in-frame rearrangements with V and J called. Such tables lack part of the clones; where checked against another copy, unresolved V genes explain under half of the gap, and the rest is unexplained. The sample records under 70,000 clones, roughly 93% of which are singletons. The top ten clones comprise 1.3% of the sample. Sequenced here: peripheral blood, sampled in the second trimester of pregnancy. Every receptor here comes from a female donor with multiple sclerosis, enrolled in a pregnancy study.

This chain uses TRBV18 with TRBJ1-1; no firm D call. Germline CDR1 and CDR2: KGHSH and LQKENI. V shed 5 bases and J shed 1 base, with 11 bases lying between them. There are 14 residues in the CDR3. The CDR3 region has the DNA TGTGCCAGCTCATCTCAGGAGGGGAACACTGAAGCTTTCTTT. This sequence encodes CASSSQEGNTEAFF.

The chain has TRBV9 and TRBJ2-1; a weak D match, TRBD2 (6 bases). Trimming removed 0 bases at V and 2 bases at J, with 12 bases between. Germline CDR1 reads SGDLS; CDR2 reads YYNGEE. The CDR3 contains 16 residues. CDR3 nucleotides: TGTGCCAGCAGCGTAGACGGCGGGGCCACCTACAATGAGCAGTTCTTC. Amino acid sequence: CASSVDGGATYNEQFF.

This rearrangement joins TRBV7-2 to TRBJ2-7; 8 nucleotides agree with TRBD2. The CDR3 is 15 residues long. Trimming cost V 0 bases and J 2 bases; bases outside gene matches: 3. Germline-derived CDR1 and CDR2 are SGHTA and FQGNSA. The CDR3 here is CASSLAVGGAYEQYF. The DNA for the CDR3 is TGTGCCAGCAGCTTAGCGGTCGGGGGGGCCTACGAGCAGTACTTC.

The chain uses TRBV9 and TRBJ2-2; 7 nucleotides agree with TRBD2. The germline gives CDR1 SGDLS, CDR2 YYNGEE. V shed 3 bases and J 1 base; nucleotides not matched to a gene: 6. The CDR3 loop spans 16 amino acids. In nucleotides, the CDR3 is TGTGCCAGCAGCGCTCGACTAGCCCTGAACACCGGGGAGCTGTTTTTT. Translated, it gives CASSARLALNTGELFF.

The chain has TRBV9 and TRBJ1-2, with D possibly being TRBD1 (6 bases). The CDR3 has 15 residues. The V gene lost 3 bases and the J gene lost 3 bases, with 15 bases spanning the gap. Germline V gene data show CDR1 as SGDLS and CDR2 as YYNGEE. CDR3 DNA sequence: TGTGCCAGCAGCGCGCGAACAGGGCGCGACTATGGCTACACCTTC. Translated: CASSARTGRDYGYTF.

This clone was observed once. This chain links TRBV2 with TRBJ2-1, with TRBD2 matching 7 bases. From germline, CDR1 is SNHLY and CDR2 FYNNEI. The length of the CDR3 is 15 residues. Germline trimming cut 4 bases from V and 1 base from J; bases unmatched to any gene: 4. The CDR3 DNA is TGTGCCAGCAGTGTGTCGGGGGGATCCTACAATGAGCAGTTCTTC. This codes for CASSVSGGSYNEQFF. Together with reference TRBV2 and TRBJ2-1, the CDR3 gives the full variable domain: EPEVTQTPSHQVTQMGQEVILRCVPISNHLYFYWYRQILGQKVEFLVSFYNNEISEKSEIFDDQFSVERPDGSNFTLKIRSTKLEDSAMYFCASSVSGGSYNEQFFGPGTRLTVL.

This chain uses TRBV7-8 with TRBJ2-7, with D unresolved. Germline-derived CDR1 and CDR2 are SGHVS and FQNEAQ. This CDR3 has 15 amino acids. V was shortened by 2 bases and J by 6 bases, with 17 bases between the two germline ends. Here the CDR3 reads CASSLQWLSSSEQYF. The CDR3 nucleotides read TGTGCCAGCAGCTTACAGTGGTTATCCTCTTCCGAGCAGTACTTC.